The entry below gives a single T cell receptor beta chain sequence along with its context. Its antigen is still unknown. Specified time point: peripheral blood 6 weeks after treatment start. Between 1 and 8 samples, pretreatment and on-treatment, were given by each patient. The data belong to a study of PD-L1 blockade in urothelial cancer. Whole-study context: Among blood samples, the median T cell count was some 140,000. Study observations and caveats: Tumor-linked clones in blood grew more by 3 weeks in durable-benefit patients. A below-median TCR clonality in blood before treatment predicted better survival.

TCRdb's copy holds only in-frame clones and misses some; the assay was immunoSEQ multiplex PCR. The profile shows 50,000 or so clones, around 87% of them singletons. Per germline, CDR1 SGHRS and CDR2 YFSETQ. Trimming shortened V by 5 bases and J by 3 bases, and 21 bases separated the two germline ends. This CDR3 comprises 16 residues. The rearrangement joins TRBV5-1 to TRBJ2-7; D is perhaps TRBD1 (6 bases). This clonotype originated in a man in his 60s with urothelial cancer. Sample: PBMCs, taken around atezolizumab (anti-PD-L1) treatment. The CDR3 loop is CASRNTGSTGGYEQYF. The CDR3 region has the DNA TGCGCCAGCAGGAACACCGGCTCGACAGGAGGCTACGAGCAGTACTTC. Variable domain in full (rest from reference TRBV5-1 and TRBJ2-7): KAGVTQTPRYLIKTRGQQVTLSCSPISGHRSVSWYQQTPGQGLQFLFEYFSETQRNKGNFPGRFSGRQFSNSRSEMNVSTLELGDSALYLCASRNTGSTGGYEQYFGPGTRLTVT.